These T cell receptor beta chains were read from a single sample in a study of T cell clonotyping in hematopoietic cell transplantation. The table came from immunoSEQ multiplex PCR; TCRdb's copy has only in-frame clones and leaves some out. Among about 6,300 clones listed, roughly nine tenths were seen once. The material sequenced was peripheral blood mononuclear cells, taken 180 days after allogeneic stem cell transplant. The source is a female patient aged 45-65 years who had an allogeneic stem cell transplant from an unrelated donor, so the T cells may come from the graft donor. Some clones in this sample may be carry-over from other donors' samples. CDR3s include the opening cysteine and the closing phenylalanine or tryptophan. A D gene is named only where the DNA matches it firmly. Some rows mark clone size as missing; the rest say once, few, many or name a class of expanded clone.

j_call d_call clone_size v_call cdr3_nt cdr3_aa
TRBJ2-7 NA NA TRBV5-5 TGTGCCAGCAGCTTGGACGGAGGGACGAACGAGCAGTACTTC CASSLDGGTNEQYF
TRBJ1-6 NA NA TRBV9 TGTGCCAGCAGCGTAACGGACAGCTATTCACCCCTCCACTTT CASSVTDSYSPLHF
TRBJ2-1 NA NA TRBV6-5 TGTGCCAGCAGTACAGACCCGGGGCCGTACAATGAGCAGTTCTTC CASSTDPGPYNEQFF
TRBJ1-1 TRBD1 few TRBV19 TGTGCCAGTAGTATGAGGGGGCGCTTGGGCACTGAAGCTTTCTTT CASSMRGRLGTEAFF
TRBJ2-7 NA once TRBV14 TGTGCCAGCAGCCAAGATTGGGGCGAGCAGTACTTC CASSQDWGEQYF
TRBJ1-2 NA NA TRBV10-1 TGCGCCAGCAGTGAGAGTGGCCCCCGGGGCTATGGCTACACCTTC CASSESGPRGYGYTF
TRBJ1-5 TRBD1 few TRBV6-1 TGTGCCAGCAGCCTGACAGGGGCCGGGCCCCAGCATTTT CASSLTGAGPQHF
TRBJ1-1 NA NA TRBV28 TGTGCCAGCAGTCAGGAGTCGAGAAACACTGAAGCTTTCTTT CASSQESRNTEAFF
TRBJ1-6 NA NA TRBV5-1 TGCGCCAGCAGCCGTCAGGGCAGACAACCCCTCCACTTT CASSRQGRQPLHF
TRBJ2-7 NA NA TRBV7-3 TGTGCCAGCAGCTTAAAAGTTGACTCCTACGAGCAGTACTTC CASSLKVDSYEQYF
TRBJ1-2 NA NA TRBV20-1 TGCAGTGCTAGTGCCCCCCTTGGCTACACCTTC CSASAPLGYTF